This T cell receptor (beta chain) was retrieved from a study of post-analysis software for immune sequencing data. This CDR3 spans 14 amino acids. This clonotype came up a few times. Its antigen is undetermined. At one end, the junction sequence differs from germline, possibly due to a read error. Study-level results: Strong same-batch co-clustering of samples appeared with F measure clustering. A handful of TRBV segments were more frequent in patients than controls; TRBV5-6, TRBV5-1 and TRBV20-1 belonged to this group.

The library was made from cDNA and included unique molecular identifiers. Out of about 0.95 to 10 million T cells, about 520,000 cDNA molecules were generated. Each CDR3 protein gets one entry after TCRdb re-called the PCR reads with MiXCR. The sample consists of roughly 570,000 distinct CDR3 sequences, 30% to 40% of them appearing once. The sequencing sample was made of blood. The TCR originated in a girl aged 2-17 years with multiple sclerosis. The chain joins TRBV12-3 or TRBV12-4 to TRBJ2-3; D gene unclear. The CDR3 DNA reads as TGTGCCAGCAGTTTAAGACTCCCCGCAGATGCGCAGTATTTT. Its translation is CASSLRLPADAQYF.